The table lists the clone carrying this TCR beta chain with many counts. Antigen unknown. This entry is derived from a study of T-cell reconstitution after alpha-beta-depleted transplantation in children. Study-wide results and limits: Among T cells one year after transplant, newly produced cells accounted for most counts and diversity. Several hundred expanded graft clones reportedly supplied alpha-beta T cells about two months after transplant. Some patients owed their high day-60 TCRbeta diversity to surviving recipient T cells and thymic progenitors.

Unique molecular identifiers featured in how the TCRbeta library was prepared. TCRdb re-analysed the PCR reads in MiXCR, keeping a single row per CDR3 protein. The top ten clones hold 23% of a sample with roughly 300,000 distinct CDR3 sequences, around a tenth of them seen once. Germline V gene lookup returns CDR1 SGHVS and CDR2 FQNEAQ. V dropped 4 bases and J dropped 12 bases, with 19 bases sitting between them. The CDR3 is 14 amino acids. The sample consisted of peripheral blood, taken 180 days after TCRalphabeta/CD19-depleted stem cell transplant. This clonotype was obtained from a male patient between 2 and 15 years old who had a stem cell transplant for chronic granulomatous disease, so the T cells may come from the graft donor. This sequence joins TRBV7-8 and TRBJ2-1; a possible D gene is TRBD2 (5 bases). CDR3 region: CASSSTDWGSRQFF. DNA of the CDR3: TGTGCCAGCAGCTCAACGGACTGGGGATCACGGCAGTTCTTC. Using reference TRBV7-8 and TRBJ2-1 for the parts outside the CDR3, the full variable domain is GAGVSQSPRYKVAKRGQDVALRCDPISGHVSLFWYQQALGQGPEFLTYFQNEAQLDKSGLPSDRFFAERPEGSVSTLKIQRTQQEDSAVYLCASSSTDWGSRQFFGPGTRLTVL.